This T cell receptor beta chain comes out of a study of blood T cell repertoires in COVID-19. In the study overall: COVID-19 samples collected from the United States, Italy and Spain covered acute and convalescent phases. From T cells, B-cell-depleted T cells, or PBMCs came the material, which was cDNA or gDNA.

Germline loops: CDR1 KGHDR, CDR2 SFDVKD. With 9 bases removed from V and 2 bases from J, the gap between germline ends came to 11 bases. The CDR3 extends over 13 amino acids. The authors' processing: Amplification from reference gene primers served as the basis for estimated nucleated cell counts. The method was immunoSEQ multiplex PCR; TCRdb's version includes in-frame clones alone and lacks a portion of them. That table supplies the V and J calls and clone size; D and trimming were determined from the DNA. The sample has fewer than 250,000 clones; less than 85% are singletons. The sequenced sample was peripheral blood. The chain couples TRBV24-1 to TRBJ2-3; possible D gene TRBD1, 6 bases. This TCR was recovered from a woman in her 70s with active or convalescent COVID-19. CDR3 nucleotide sequence: TGTGCCACCGAAGGGGGAGACACAGATACGCAGTATTTT. Translation gives CATEGGDTDTQYF.